This is a list of T cell receptor beta chains from one sample in a study of cytomegalovirus exposure and HLA in healthy donors. TCRdb's copy holds only in-frame clones and misses some; the assay was immunoSEQ multiplex PCR. The table lists about 140,000 clones, 75% to 85% of them singletons. The specimen sequenced was PBMCs. These receptors were obtained from a man aged 35-49 years in good health and CMV-seronegative. Both conserved end residues are part of each CDR3. The D gene is left open where the match is weak. Clone size is given for some rows only: seen once, a few or many times, or a class if the clone is expanded.

d_gene	abundance	j_gene	v_gene	CDR3nt	CDR3aa
TRBD2	once	TRBJ2-7	TRBV11-3	TGTGCCAGCAGCTTAGAAGGACTAGCGGACGAGCAGTACTTC	CASSLEGLADEQYF
TRBD1	NA	TRBJ1-2	TRBV11-2	TGTGCCAGCAGCTTAGCCCCCGACAGGGGTGGCTATGGCTACACCTTC	CASSLAPDRGGYGYTF
TRBD1	NA	TRBJ2-7	TRBV6-5	TGTGCCAGCACTGACAGGACAGGCGAGCAGTACTTC	CASTDRTGEQYF
NA	NA	TRBJ1-2	TRBV2	TGTGCCAGCAGTGAACCAGGGTTGGGCTATGGCTACACCTTC	CASSEPGLGYGYTF
NA	NA	TRBJ1-1	TRBV10-1	TGCGCCAGCAGTGTCCAGGGGAACACTGAAGCTTTCTTT	CASSVQGNTEAFF
NA	many	TRBJ2-3	TRBV6-6	TGTGCCAGCACCGCCCAGGATACGCAGTATTTT	CASTAQDTQYF
TRBD1	NA	TRBJ1-1	TRBV19	TGTGCCAGTAGTATAGAGGACAGGGGGGGTACTGAAGCTTTCTTT	CASSIEDRGGTEAFF
TRBD2	NA	TRBJ2-3	TRBV4-3	TGCGCCAGCAGCCAAATAGCGGGGAGCACAGATACGCAGTATTTT	CASSQIAGSTDTQYF
NA	NA	TRBJ2-7	TRBV9	TGTGCCAGCAGCGTAAACCCCTCATTGGATAGCTCCTACGAGCAGTACTTC	CASSVNPSLDSSYEQYF
NA	NA	TRBJ1-4	TRBV5-1	TGCGCCAGCAGGCGGGGGGCTTCTAATGAAAAACTGTTTTTT	CASRRGASNEKLFF
NA	NA	TRBJ1-1	TRBV7-9	TGTGCCAGCATCCGTCGGGAGGACACTGAAGCTTTCTTT	CASIRREDTEAFF
TRBD1	NA	TRBJ1-1	TRBV28	TGTGCCAGCAGCCGGGACAGTTTGGGGAACACTGAAGCTTTCTTT	CASSRDSLGNTEAFF
TRBD1	NA	TRBJ2-7	TRBV6-5	TGTGCCAGCAGTTACTCGACAGGGGGCTACGAGCAGTACTTC	CASSYSTGGYEQYF
NA	once	TRBJ2-7	TRBV2	TGTGCCAGCAGAGACAACGATTACGAGCAGTACTTC	CASRDNDYEQYF
TRBD2	NA	TRBJ2-3	TRBV5-4	TGTGCCAGCAGCCACTTCCAACTAGCGGAAGGGAATACGCAGTATTTT	CASSHFQLAEGNTQYF
NA	NA	TRBJ2-3	TRBV5-1	TGCGCCAGCAGCTTGGCCGGGTCTGGCACAGATACGCAGTATTTT	CASSLAGSGTDTQYF
TRBD2	NA	TRBJ2-3	TRBV5-8	TGTGCCAGCAGTACTTCCCATCTAGCGGGGGGCACAGATACGCAGTATTTT	CASSTSHLAGGTDTQYF
TRBD1	NA	TRBJ1-1	TRBV27	TGTGCCAGCAGTCAACAAAGACAGGGGCCTGAAGCTTTCTTT	CASSQQRQGPEAFF
TRBD1	NA	TRBJ2-7	TRBV25-1	TGTGCCAGCAGCGGGACAGCCTACGAGCAGTACTTC	CASSGTAYEQYF
NA	NA	TRBJ2-5	TRBV5-4	TGTGCCAGCAGCACTCAGAGTCGGGAGCAGTACTTC	CASSTQSREQYF
TRBD1	NA	TRBJ2-7	TRBV11-2	TGTGCCAGCAGCCCTACGGGACAGGGCTACGAGCAGTACTTC	CASSPTGQGYEQYF
TRBD1	NA	TRBJ1-1	TRBV25-1	TGTGCCAGCAGTGAATATGGACAGGGGAACACTGAAGCTTTCTTT	CASSEYGQGNTEAFF
NA	NA	TRBJ1-1	TRBV29-1	TGCAGCGTTGAAGGGCTCATGAACACTGAAGCTTTCTTT	CSVEGLMNTEAFF
NA	NA	TRBJ2-7	TRBV29-1	TGCAGCGTCGAAGCTAGCTACGAGCAGTACTTC	CSVEASYEQYF
TRBD1	NA	TRBJ1-5	TRBV5-1	TGCGCCAGCAGCGCAGGGACAGGGAGTGATCAGCCCCAGCATTTT	CASSAGTGSDQPQHF
TRBD1	NA	TRBJ2-7	TRBV25-1	TGTGCCAGCAGTGGGATTGGGAGACAGGGGACTTATACCTACGAGCAGTACTTC	CASSGIGRQGTYTYEQYF
NA	NA	TRBJ2-3	TRBV15	TGTGCCACCAGCCCAAGTCGGGGGTTTATCGCAGATACGCAGTATTTT	CATSPSRGFIADTQYF
TRBD2	many	TRBJ2-2	TRBV2	TGTGCCAGCACCTTAGGACTAGCTGGCGGGGAGCTGTTTTTT	CASTLGLAGGELFF
TRBD2	NA	TRBJ2-7	TRBV6-6	TGTGCCAGCAGTCCTCCGAGACTAGCGGGGGGGCTCGAGCAGTACTTC	CASSPPRLAGGLEQYF
NA	NA	TRBJ1-1	TRBV28	TGTGCCAGCAGTTTCCTTAACACTGAAGCTTTCTTT	CASSFLNTEAFF
NA	NA	TRBJ2-7	TRBV30	TGTGCCTGGACCGTGGCAGGGGAATACGAGCAGTACTTC	CAWTVAGEYEQYF
NA	once	TRBJ1-2	TRBV5-1	TGCGCCAGCAGCTTGAACGGGGGAGCTAACTATGGCTACACCTTC	CASSLNGGANYGYTF
NA	NA	TRBJ1-4	TRBV18	TGTGCCACCTCGGGGGGGCCCAATGAAAAACTGTTTTTT	CATSGGPNEKLFF
NA	NA	TRBJ1-1	TRBV10-2	TGCGCCAGCAGTGAGTCGGGACACATGAACACTGAAGCTTTCTTT	CASSESGHMNTEAFF
TRBD2	NA	TRBJ2-1	TRBV10-2	TGCGCCAGCAGACTAGCGGGGGGCTATGAGCAGTTCTTC	CASRLAGGYEQFF
NA	NA	TRBJ2-3	TRBV2	TGTGCCAGCAGTGGAACGTTCTTGGCCGAGGGCTCGGATACGCAGTATTTT	CASSGTFLAEGSDTQYF
NA	NA	TRBJ1-6	TRBV28	TGTGCCAGCAGACCCGGGACAAGTAATTCACCCCTCCACTTT	CASRPGTSNSPLHF
NA	NA	TRBJ2-7	TRBV5-1	TGCGCCAGCAGACAAACAGGTCCCGAGCGGTACTTC	CASRQTGPERYF
TRBD1	NA	TRBJ2-1	TRBV27	TGTGCCAGCAGTTTAAACGCCGAGGACAGGGGGCCCTACTACAATGAGCAGTTCTTC	CASSLNAEDRGPYYNEQFF
NA	once	TRBJ2-5	TRBV7-9	TGTGCCAGCAGCTTTAGCAGGGAACAAGAGACCCAGTACTTC	CASSFSREQETQYF
NA	once	TRBJ1-1	TRBV6-6	TGTGCCAGCAGCCGAACTGAAGGCGGATATGGGGAAGCTTTCTTT	CASSRTEGGYGEAFF
TRBD2	NA	TRBJ2-2	TRBV7-9	TGTGCCAGCAGCCGTTCGGGGGGGCCTTACACCGGGGAGCTGTTTTTT	CASSRSGGPYTGELFF
TRBD1	NA	TRBJ1-5	TRBV5-1	TGCGCCAGCAGCTTGGCAGGACAGGGGGGTCAGCCCCAGCATTTT	CASSLAGQGGQPQHF
TRBD2	NA	TRBJ2-3	TRBV19	TGTGCCAGTAGCCTAACTAGCGGGGGGAGCACAGATACGCAGTATTTT	CASSLTSGGSTDTQYF
NA	NA	TRBJ1-1	TRBV6-6	TGTGCCAGCAGTATCAATAGGGGGAACACTGAAGCTTTCTTT	CASSINRGNTEAFF
TRBD1	NA	TRBJ2-2	TRBV2	TGTGCCAGCCGGGGACAGGCCAACACCGGGGAGCTGTTTTTT	CASRGQANTGELFF
NA	NA	TRBJ2-5	TRBV5-4	TGTGCCAGCAGCTTAACAGGGCGTGGAACCGCAGGGACCCAGTACTTC	CASSLTGRGTAGTQYF
NA	NA	TRBJ1-1	TRBV14	TGTGCCAGCAGCCCCCGGGCGGGCACTGAAGCTTTCTTT	CASSPRAGTEAFF
NA	NA	TRBJ1-2	TRBV15	TGTGCCACCAGCATGTCCATAGCTAACTATGGCTACACCTTC	CATSMSIANYGYTF
NA	NA	TRBJ1-5	TRBV10-3	TGTGCCATCAGGGAGAGAGGCAATCAGCCCCAGCATTTT	CAIRERGNQPQHF
NA	NA	TRBJ2-7	TRBV5-6	TGTGCCAGCAGCCCTGGGAGCTACGAGCAGTACTTC	CASSPGSYEQYF
TRBD1	NA	TRBJ1-5	TRBV27	TGTGCCAGCAGAGCGGGGGCAGGGGGTTTCAGTTCGGATCAGCCCCAGCATTTT	CASRAGAGGFSSDQPQHF
NA	few	TRBJ1-4	TRBV19	TGTGCCAGTAGTATACGGGATCCGGAAAAACTGTTTTTT	CASSIRDPEKLFF
NA	few	TRBJ2-3	TRBV5-8	TGTGCCAGCAGTTTTACTCATACGCAGTATTTT	CASSFTHTQYF
TRBD2	few	TRBJ2-1	TRBV28	TGTGCCAGCAGTAAACTAGCGGGGCTTTCTCTGTATGAGCAGTTCTTC	CASSKLAGLSLYEQFF
NA	NA	TRBJ1-4	TRBV6-6	TGTGCCAGCAGAACAGGGACAAATGAAAAACTGTTTTTT	CASRTGTNEKLFF
TRBD1	NA	TRBJ2-5	TRBV2	TGTGCCAGCAGATCACAGGGGGCTTCCCAAGAGACCCAGTACTTC	CASRSQGASQETQYF